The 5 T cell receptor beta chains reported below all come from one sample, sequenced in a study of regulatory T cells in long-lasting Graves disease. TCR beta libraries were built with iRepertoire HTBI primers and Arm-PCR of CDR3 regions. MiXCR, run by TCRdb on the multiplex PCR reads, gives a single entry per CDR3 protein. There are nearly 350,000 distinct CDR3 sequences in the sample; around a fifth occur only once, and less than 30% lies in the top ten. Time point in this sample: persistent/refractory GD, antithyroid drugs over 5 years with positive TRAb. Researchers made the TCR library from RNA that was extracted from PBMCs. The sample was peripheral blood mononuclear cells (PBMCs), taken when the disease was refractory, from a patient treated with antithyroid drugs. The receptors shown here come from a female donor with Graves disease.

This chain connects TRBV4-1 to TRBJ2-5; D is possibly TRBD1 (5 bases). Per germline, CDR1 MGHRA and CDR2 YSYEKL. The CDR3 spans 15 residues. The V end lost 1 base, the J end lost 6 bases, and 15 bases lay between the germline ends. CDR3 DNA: TGCGCCAGCAGCCAAGCAGCAGCGCAGGGAAAGACCCAGTACTTC. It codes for CASSQAAAQGKTQYF.

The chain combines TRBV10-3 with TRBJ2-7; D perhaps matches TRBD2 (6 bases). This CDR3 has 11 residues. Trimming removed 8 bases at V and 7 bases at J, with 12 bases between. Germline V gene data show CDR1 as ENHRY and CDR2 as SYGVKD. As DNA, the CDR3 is TGTGCCATCGGCGGGGCGGATGAGCAGTACTTC. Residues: CAIGGADEQYF.

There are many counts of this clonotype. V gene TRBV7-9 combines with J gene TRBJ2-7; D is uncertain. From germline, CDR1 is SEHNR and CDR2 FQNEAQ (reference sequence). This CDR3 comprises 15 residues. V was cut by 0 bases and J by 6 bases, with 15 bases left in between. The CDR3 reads CASSLATGHTGEQYF. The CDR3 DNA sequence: TGTGCCAGCAGCTTAGCGACTGGTCACACGGGCGAGCAGTACTTC.

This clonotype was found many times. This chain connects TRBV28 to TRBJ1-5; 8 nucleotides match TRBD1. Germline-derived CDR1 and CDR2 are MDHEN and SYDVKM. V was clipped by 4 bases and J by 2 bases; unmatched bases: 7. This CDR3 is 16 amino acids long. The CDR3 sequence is CASSWGRGLGNQPQHF. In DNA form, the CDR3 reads TGTGCCAGCAGTTGGGGCAGGGGGCTTGGCAATCAGCCCCAGCATTTT.

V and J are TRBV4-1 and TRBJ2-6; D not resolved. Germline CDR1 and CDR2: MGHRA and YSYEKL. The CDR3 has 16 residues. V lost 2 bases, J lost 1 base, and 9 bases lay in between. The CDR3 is CASSQPDGSGANVLTF. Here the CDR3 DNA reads TGCGCCAGCAGCCAACCGGACGGATCTGGGGCCAACGTCCTGACTTTC.